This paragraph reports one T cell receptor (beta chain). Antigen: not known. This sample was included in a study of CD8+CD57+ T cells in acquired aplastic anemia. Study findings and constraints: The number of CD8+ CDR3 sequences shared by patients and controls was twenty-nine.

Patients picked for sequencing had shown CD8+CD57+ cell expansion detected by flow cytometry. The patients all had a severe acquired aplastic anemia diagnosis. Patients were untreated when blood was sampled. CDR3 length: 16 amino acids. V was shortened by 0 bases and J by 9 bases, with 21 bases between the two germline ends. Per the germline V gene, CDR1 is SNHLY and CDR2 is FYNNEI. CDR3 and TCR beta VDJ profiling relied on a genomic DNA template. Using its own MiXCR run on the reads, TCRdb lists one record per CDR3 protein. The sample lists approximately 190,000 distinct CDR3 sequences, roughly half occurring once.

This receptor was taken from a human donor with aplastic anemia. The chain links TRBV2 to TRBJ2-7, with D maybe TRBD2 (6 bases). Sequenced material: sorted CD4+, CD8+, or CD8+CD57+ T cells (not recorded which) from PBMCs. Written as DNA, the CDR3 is TGTGCCAGCAGTGAAGCGGGGCGGGACTTCAACGAAAGGCAGTACTTC. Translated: CASSEAGRDFNERQYF.